One and the same sample provided the 6 T cell receptor beta chains below, sequenced in a study of T cell clonality in common variable immunodeficiency. Sequencing was performed with immunoSEQ multiplex PCR; in TCRdb, only in-frame clones are kept and a portion is missing. This sample carries tens of thousands of clones, none of them present only once. Sequenced material: peripheral blood mononuclear cells. The receptors were sampled from a person between 18 and 75 years old in good health.

A remark on this clone: Read data end 3 residues before the CDR3 end; the end is taken from the germline J gene. This rearrangement joins TRBV19 to TRBJ1-6; no reliable D call. Germline assignment: CDR1 LNHDA and CDR2 SQIVND (reference sequence). The CDR3 is 13 amino acids. V was clipped by 7 bases and J by 5 bases, with 9 bases between them. The CDR3 sequence is CASTPEDNSPLHF. CDR3 bases read: TGTGCCAGTACCCCTGAGGATAATTCACCC.

This clone was seen repeatedly, ten times or more. CDR3 DNA, as far as it was read: TGTGCCAGCAGTCCTTTAGCGGGAGGGGTTGGTGAG. This translates into CASSPLAGGVGE. The full CDR3 sequence reads CASSPLAGGVGEQFF. The rearrangement links TRBV6-2 or TRBV6-3 to TRBJ2-1; TRBD2 aligns across 11 bases. The read ends 3 residues shy of where the CDR3 ends; the end is completed using the germline J gene. Losses at the gene ends were 5 bases for V and 9 bases for J; bases not matched to a gene: 9. Germline lookup yields CDR1 MNHEY and CDR2 SVGEGT. The length of the CDR3 is 15 residues.

This clone was counted many times. The CDR3 end is not reached by the read, which stops 3 residues before it; the germline J gene fills it in. The rearrangement links TRBV29-1 to TRBJ2-5; D may be TRBD2 (6 bases). V was shortened by 6 bases and J by 3 bases, with 14 bases between the two germline ends. This CDR3 is built from 13 residues. Germline V gene sequence: CDR1 SQVTM, CDR2 ANQGSEA. Incomplete CDR3 DNA: TGCAGCGTGGGGGACTTATTTAAAGAGACC. It is translated as CSVGDLFKET. The complete CDR3 reads CSVGDLFKETQYF. Full variable domain (rest looked up from reference TRBV29-1 and TRBJ2-5): SAVISQKPSRDICQRGTSLTIQCQVDSQVTMMFWYRQQPGQSLTLIATANQGSEATYESGFVIDKFPISRPNLTFSTLTVSNMSPEDSSIYLCSVGDLFKETQYFGPGTRLLVL.

This clone has at least ten counts. The DNA read from the CDR3 is TGTGCCAGCAGCTTGGCTAGCGGGAGTTTAGATACG. This encodes CASSLASGSLDT. The entire CDR3 sequence reads CASSLASGSLDTQYF. The chain has TRBV7-3 and TRBJ2-3; 10 bases agree with TRBD2. Coverage ceases 3 residues before the CDR3 finishes, and the germline J gene fills in the end. The CDR3 extends over 15 amino acids. V was pared by 3 bases and J by 5 bases, with 5 bases of the junction left unmatched. Germline V lookup: CDR1 SGHTA, CDR2 FQGTGA.

This clone occurred many times. The CDR3 end is not reached by the read, which stops 3 residues before it; the germline J gene fills it in. This chain links TRBV11-3 with TRBJ2-5, with TRBD1 matching over 9 bases. Trimming took 5 bases from V and 2 from J; bases not matched to a gene: 6. Germline V gene sequence: CDR1 SGHNT, CDR2 YENEEA. The CDR3 runs 15 residues. The CDR3 here is CASSPGTGIQETQYF. Partial CDR3 DNA: TGTGCCAGCAGCCCAGGGACAGGGATTCAAGAGACC.

At least ten counts were recorded for this clone. The sequenced fragment ends 3 residues before the CDR3 boundary, so the rest is inferred from the germline J gene. The chain joins TRBV7-9 to TRBJ1-1; TRBD1 matches 7 bases. The CDR3 sequence is 13 residues long. Germline loops: CDR1 SEHNR, CDR2 FQNEAQ (reference sequence). CDR3 DNA (partial): TGTGCCAGCAGCTTTGGACAGGCGGAATTA. Translating it yields CASSFGQAEL. The full CDR3 is CASSFGQAELAFF.